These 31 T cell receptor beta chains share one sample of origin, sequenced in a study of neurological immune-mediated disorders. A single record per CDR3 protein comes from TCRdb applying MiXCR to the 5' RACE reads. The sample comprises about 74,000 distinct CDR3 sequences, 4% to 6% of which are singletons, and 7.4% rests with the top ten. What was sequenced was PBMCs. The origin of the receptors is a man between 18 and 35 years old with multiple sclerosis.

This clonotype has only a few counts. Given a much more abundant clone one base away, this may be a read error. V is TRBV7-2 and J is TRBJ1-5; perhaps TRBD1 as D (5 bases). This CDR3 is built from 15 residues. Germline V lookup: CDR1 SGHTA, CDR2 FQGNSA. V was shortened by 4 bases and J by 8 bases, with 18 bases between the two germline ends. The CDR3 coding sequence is TGTGCCAGCAGCTCGACAATTGAAAAGGGGAAGCCCCAGCATTTT. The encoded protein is CASSSTIEKGKPQHF.

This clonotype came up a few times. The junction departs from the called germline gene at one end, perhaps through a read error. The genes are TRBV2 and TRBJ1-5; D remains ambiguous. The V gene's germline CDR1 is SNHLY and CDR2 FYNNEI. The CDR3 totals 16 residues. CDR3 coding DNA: TGTGCCAGCAGTGTTACGACGACGGAACCACATCAGCCCCAGAATTTT. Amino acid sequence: CASSVTTTEPHQPQNF.

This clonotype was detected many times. CDR3 sequence: CASSRTGEYDTGELFF. In DNA form, the CDR3 reads TGTGCCAGCAGCCGTACAGGGGAGTACGACACCGGGGAGCTGTTTTTT. V usage is TRBV12-3 or TRBV12-4 and J usage is TRBJ2-2, with TRBD1 matching over 7 bases. Unmatched junction bases numbered 10, after V lost 6 bases and J lost 3 bases. CDR3 length equals 16 residues.

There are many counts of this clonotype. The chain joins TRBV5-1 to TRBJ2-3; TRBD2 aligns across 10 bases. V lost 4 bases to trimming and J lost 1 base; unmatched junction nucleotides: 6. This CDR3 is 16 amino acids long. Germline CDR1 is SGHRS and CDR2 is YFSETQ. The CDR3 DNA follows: TGCGCCAGCAGCATCACCGGGACTAGCGGCACAGATACGCAGTATTTT. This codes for CASSITGTSGTDTQYF.

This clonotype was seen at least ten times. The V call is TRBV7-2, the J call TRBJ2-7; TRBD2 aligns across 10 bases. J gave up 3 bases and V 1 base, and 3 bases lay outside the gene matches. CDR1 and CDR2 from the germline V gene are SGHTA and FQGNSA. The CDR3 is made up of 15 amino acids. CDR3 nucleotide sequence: TGTGCCAGCAGCTTAGAGGGACTAGCGATCTACGAGCAGTACTTC. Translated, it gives CASSLEGLAIYEQYF.

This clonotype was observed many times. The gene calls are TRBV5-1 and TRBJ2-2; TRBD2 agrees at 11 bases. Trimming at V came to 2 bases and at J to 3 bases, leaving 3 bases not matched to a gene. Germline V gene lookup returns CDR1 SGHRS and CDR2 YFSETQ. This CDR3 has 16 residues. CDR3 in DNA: TGCGCCAGCAGCTTAACTAGCGGGAGTTACACCGGGGAGCTGTTTTTT. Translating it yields CASSLTSGSYTGELFF. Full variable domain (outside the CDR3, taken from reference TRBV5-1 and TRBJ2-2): KAGVTQTPRYLIKTRGQQVTLSCSPISGHRSVSWYQQTPGQGLQFLFEYFSETQRNKGNFPGRFSGRQFSNSRSEMNVSTLELGDSALYLCASSLTSGSYTGELFFGEGSRLTVL.

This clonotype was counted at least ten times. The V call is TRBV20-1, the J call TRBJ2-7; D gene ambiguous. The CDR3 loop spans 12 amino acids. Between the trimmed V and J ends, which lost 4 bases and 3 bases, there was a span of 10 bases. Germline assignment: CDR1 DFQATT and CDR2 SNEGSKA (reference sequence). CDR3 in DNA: TGCAGTGCTAAGCCACTACTCTACGAGCAGTACTTC. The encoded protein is CSAKPLLYEQYF.

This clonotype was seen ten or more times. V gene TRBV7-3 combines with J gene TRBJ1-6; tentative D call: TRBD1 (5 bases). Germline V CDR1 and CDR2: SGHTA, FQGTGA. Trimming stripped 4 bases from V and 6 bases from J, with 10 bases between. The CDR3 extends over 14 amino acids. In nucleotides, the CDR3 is TGTGCCAGCAGCTCCGGGACGGTTAATTCACCCCTCCACTTT. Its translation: CASSSGTVNSPLHF. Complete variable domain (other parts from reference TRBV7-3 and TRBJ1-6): GAGVSQTPSNKVTEKGKYVELRCDPISGHTALYWYRQSLGQGPEFLIYFQGTGAADDSGLPNDRFFAVRPEGSVSTLKIQRTERGDSAVYLCASSSGTVNSPLHFGNGTRLTVT.

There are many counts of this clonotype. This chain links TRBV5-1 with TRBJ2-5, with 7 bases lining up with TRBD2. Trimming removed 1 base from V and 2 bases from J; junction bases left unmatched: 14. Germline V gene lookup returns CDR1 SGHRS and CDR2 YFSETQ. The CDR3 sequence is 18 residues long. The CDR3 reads CASSLLGLEGPRQETQYF. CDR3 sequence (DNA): TGCGCCAGCAGCTTGCTCGGACTAGAGGGCCCCCGTCAAGAGACCCAGTACTTC.

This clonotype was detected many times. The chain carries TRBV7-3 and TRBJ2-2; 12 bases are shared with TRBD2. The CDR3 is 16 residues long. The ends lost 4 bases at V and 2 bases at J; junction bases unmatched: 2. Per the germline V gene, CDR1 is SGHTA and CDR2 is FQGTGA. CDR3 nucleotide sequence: TGTGCCAGCAGCTCCGGACTAGCGGGAAACACCGGGGAGCTGTTTTTT. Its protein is CASSSGLAGNTGELFF.

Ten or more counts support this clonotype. CDR3 residues: CSARDRADLFGYTF. CDR3 in DNA: TGCAGTGCTCGGGACAGGGCCGATTTATTTGGCTACACCTTC. The genes are TRBV20-1 and TRBJ1-2; 9 bases match TRBD1. The CDR3 spans 14 residues. Losses at the gene ends were 5 bases for V and 7 bases for J; bases not matched to a gene: 11. Germline lookup yields CDR1 DFQATT and CDR2 SNEGSKA (reference sequence).

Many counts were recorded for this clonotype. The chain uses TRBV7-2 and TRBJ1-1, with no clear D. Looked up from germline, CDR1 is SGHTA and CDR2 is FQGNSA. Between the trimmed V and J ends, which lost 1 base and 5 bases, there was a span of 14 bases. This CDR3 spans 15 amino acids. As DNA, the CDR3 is TGTGCCAGCAGCTTAGGGATCCATAGAGGGACTGAAGCTTTCTTT. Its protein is CASSLGIHRGTEAFF.

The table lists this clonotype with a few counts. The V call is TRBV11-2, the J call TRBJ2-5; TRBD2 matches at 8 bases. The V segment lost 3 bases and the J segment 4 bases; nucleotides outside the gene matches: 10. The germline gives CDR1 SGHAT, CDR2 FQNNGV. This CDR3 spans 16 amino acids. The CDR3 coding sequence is TGTGCCAGCAGCTTTCGGAGCGGGAGTAACGGAGAGACCCAGTACTTC. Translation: CASSFRSGSNGETQYF.

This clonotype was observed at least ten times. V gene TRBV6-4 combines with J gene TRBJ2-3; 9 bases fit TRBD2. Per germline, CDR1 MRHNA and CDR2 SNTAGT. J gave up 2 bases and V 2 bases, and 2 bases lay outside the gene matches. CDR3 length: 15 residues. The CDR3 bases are TGTGCCAGCAGTGACGGCGGGGGGGACACAGATACGCAGTATTTT. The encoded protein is CASSDGGGDTDTQYF.

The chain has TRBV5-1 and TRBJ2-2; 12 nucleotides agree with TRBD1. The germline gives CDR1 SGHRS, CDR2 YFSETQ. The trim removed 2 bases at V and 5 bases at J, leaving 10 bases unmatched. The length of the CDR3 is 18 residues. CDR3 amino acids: CASSLPPGQGAVTGELFF. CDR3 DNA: TGCGCCAGCAGCTTACCGCCGGGACAGGGGGCGGTAACCGGGGAGCTGTTTTTT.

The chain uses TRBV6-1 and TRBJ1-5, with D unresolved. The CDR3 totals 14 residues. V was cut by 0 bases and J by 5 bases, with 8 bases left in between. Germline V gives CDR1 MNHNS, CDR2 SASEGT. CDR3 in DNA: TGTGCCAGCAGTGAAGCCGGGAGTGATCAGCCCCAGCATTTT. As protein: CASSEAGSDQPQHF.

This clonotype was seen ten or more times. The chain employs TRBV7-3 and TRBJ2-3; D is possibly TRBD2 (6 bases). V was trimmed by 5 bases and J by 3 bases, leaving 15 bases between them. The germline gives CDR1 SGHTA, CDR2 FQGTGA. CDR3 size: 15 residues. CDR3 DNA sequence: TGTGCCAGCAGCCCGGGGACTGGGTGGACAGATACGCAGTATTTT. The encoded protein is CASSPGTGWTDTQYF.

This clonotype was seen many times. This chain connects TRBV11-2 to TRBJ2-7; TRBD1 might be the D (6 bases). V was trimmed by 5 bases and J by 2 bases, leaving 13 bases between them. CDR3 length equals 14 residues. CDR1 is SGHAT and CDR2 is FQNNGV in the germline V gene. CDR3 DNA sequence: TGTGCCAGCAGCGCCGGGACACTGACCTACGAGCAGTACTTC. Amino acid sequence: CASSAGTLTYEQYF.

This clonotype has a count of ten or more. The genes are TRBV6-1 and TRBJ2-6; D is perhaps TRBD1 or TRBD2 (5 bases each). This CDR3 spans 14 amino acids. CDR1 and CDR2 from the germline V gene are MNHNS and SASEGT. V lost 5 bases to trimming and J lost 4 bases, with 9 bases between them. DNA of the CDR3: TGTGCCAGCAGTTCAGGGACCGGGGCCAACGTCCTGACTTTC. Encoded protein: CASSSGTGANVLTF.

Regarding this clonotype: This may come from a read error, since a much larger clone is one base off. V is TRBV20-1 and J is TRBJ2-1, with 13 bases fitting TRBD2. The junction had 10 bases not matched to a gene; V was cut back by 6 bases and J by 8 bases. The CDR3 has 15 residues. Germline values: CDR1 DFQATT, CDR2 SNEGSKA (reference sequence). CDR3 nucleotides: TGCAGTGCGTGGACTAGCGGGAGTACCGGCTATGAGCAGTTCTTC. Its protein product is CSAWTSGSTGYEQFF.

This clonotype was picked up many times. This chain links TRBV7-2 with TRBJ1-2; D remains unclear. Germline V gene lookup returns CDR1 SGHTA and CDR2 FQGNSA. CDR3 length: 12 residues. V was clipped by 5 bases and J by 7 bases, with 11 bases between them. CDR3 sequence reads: CASSLQTFGYTF. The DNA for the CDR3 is TGTGCCAGCAGCCTCCAGACGTTTGGCTACACCTTC.

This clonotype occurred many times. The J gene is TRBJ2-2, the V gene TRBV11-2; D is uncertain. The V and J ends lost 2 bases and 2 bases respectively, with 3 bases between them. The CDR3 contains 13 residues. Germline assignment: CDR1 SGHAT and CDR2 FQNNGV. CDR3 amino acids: CASSLFNTGELFF. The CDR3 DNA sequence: TGTGCCAGCAGCTTATTCAACACCGGGGAGCTGTTTTTT.

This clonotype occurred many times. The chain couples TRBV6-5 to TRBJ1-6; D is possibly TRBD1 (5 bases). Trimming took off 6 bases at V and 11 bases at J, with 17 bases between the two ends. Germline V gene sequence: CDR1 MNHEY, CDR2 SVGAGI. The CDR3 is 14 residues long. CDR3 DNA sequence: TGTGCCAGCAGAGGCGGGACCGCCGGGGCACCCCTCCACTTT. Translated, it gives CASRGGTAGAPLHF.

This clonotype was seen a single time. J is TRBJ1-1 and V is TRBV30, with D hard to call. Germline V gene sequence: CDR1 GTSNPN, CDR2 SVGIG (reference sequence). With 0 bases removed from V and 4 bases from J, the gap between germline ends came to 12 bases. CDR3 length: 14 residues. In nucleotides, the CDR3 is TGTGCCTGGAGTGTATTAGCCCGTCCCACTGAAGCTTTCTTT. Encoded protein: CAWSVLARPTEAFF.

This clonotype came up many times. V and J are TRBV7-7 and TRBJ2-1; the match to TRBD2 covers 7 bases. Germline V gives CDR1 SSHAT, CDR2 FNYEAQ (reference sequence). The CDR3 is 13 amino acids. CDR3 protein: CAVTGAGHDEQFF. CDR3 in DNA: TGTGCTGTTACAGGAGCGGGGCACGATGAGCAGTTCTTC.

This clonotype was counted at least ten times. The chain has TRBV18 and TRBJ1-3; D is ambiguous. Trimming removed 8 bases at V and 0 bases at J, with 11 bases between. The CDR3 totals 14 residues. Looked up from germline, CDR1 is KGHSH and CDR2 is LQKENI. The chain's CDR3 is CASRNALSGNTIYF. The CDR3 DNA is TGTGCCAGCCGAAATGCACTCTCTGGAAACACCATATATTTT.

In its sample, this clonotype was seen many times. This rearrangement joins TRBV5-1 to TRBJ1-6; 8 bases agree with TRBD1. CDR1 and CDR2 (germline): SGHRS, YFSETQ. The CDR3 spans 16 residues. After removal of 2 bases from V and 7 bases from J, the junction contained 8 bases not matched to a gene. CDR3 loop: CASSFSPTGENSPLHF. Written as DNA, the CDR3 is TGCGCCAGCAGCTTTTCACCGACAGGGGAAAATTCACCCCTCCACTTT.

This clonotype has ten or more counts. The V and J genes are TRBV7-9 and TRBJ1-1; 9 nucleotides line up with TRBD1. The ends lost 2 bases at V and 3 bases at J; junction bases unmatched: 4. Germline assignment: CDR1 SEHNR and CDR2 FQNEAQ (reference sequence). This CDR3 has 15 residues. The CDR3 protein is CASSLWTGVDTEAFF. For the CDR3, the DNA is TGTGCCAGCAGCTTATGGACAGGGGTGGACACTGAAGCTTTCTTT.

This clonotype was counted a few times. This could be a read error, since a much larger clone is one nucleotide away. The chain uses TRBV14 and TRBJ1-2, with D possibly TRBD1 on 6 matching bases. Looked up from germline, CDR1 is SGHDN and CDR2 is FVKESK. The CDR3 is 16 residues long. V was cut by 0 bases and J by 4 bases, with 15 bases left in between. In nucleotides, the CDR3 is TGTGCCAGCAGCCAAGAAGGGGGGGGAAAGCGCTATGGCTACACCTTC. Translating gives CASSQEGGGKRYGYTF.

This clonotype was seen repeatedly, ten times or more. The CDR3: CSVRGGAVDTQYF. In DNA form, the CDR3 reads TGCAGTGTACGCGGGGGGGCGGTAGATACGCAGTATTTT. The chain combines TRBV20-1 with TRBJ2-3, with TRBD2 identical over 9 bases. Germline CDR1 and CDR2: DFQATT and SNEGSKA (reference sequence). This CDR3 comprises 13 residues. V lost 7 bases and J lost 5; bases outside the gene matches: 7.

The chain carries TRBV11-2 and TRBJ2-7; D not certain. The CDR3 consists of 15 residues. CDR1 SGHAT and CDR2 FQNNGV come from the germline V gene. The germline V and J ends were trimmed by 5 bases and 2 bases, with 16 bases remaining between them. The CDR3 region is CASSKTPGTAYEQYF. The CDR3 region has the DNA TGTGCCAGCAGCAAGACTCCGGGTACGGCCTACGAGCAGTACTTC.